This T cell receptor (beta chain) was profiled in a study of blood T cell repertoires in COVID-19. Study details: Acute-phase and convalescent COVID-19 samples originated in the United States, Italy and Spain.

The assay was immunoSEQ multiplex PCR, and TCRdb's table has in-frame clones only and misses some. The sample consists of approximately 210,000 clones, around 86% of them appearing once. Cohort allocation depended upon clinical history that participants reported. The CDR3 has 15 amino acids. Germline loops: CDR1 MDHEN, CDR2 SYDVKM. The V end was cut by 5 bases, the J end by 5 bases, with 15 bases between. The sequencing input was PBMCs or T cells enriched from blood (not recorded which). V and J are TRBV28 and TRBJ1-4; no firm D call. This clonotype originated in a woman aged 45-65 years with acute COVID-19. CDR3 in amino acids: CASSNPRGGNEKLFF. As DNA, the CDR3 is TGTGCCAGCAGTAATCCCCGGGGAGGCAATGAAAAACTGTTTTTT. The full variable domain, rest sourced from reference TRBV28 and TRBJ1-4, is DVKVTQSSRYLVKRTGEKVFLECVQDMDHENMFWYRQDPGLGLRLIYFSYDVKMKEKGDIPEGYSVSREKKERFSLILESASTNQTSMYLCASSNPRGGNEKLFFGSGTQLSVL.